The 16 T cell receptor beta chains below all came from one sample that was sequenced in a study of cytomegalovirus exposure and HLA in healthy donors. 13 Jbeta primers and 60 Vbeta primers were used for the PCR. Assay: immunoSEQ multiplex PCR; the TCRdb copy retains only in-frame clones and omits some. The data show about 130,000 clones, 70% to 85% seen once. Input material: PBMCs. These receptors all come from a boy aged 5-17 years in good health and CMV-seronegative.

The chain uses TRBV4-3 and TRBJ2-1, with D possibly matching TRBD2 (6 bases). Between the trimmed V and J ends, which lost 4 bases and 7 bases, there was a span of 11 bases. CDR3 length: 13 residues. Germline V gene lookup returns CDR1 LGHNA and CDR2 YSLEER. The CDR3 spells CASSRYSGNEQFF. The CDR3 nucleotides are TGCGCCAGCAGCCGTTATAGCGGAAATGAGCAGTTCTTC.

This clone appeared once. The chain's CDR3 is CASSRTPSEQYF. CDR3 nucleotides: TGTGCCAGTAGCCGGACTCCCTCCGAGCAGTACTTC. This chain joins TRBV19 and TRBJ2-7; perhaps TRBD2 as D (5 bases). The V and J ends lost 6 bases and 6 bases respectively, with 12 bases between them. Germline CDR1 is LNHDA and CDR2 is SQIVND (reference sequence). The CDR3 contains 12 residues.

V gene TRBV5-1 combines with J gene TRBJ2-5; 7 nucleotides align to TRBD2. J lost 4 bases, V lost 5 bases, and 11 bases had no gene match. This CDR3 has 15 residues. CDR1 and CDR2 from the germline V gene are SGHRS and YFSETQ. The CDR3 reads CASSLSVGGRETQYF. The CDR3 nucleotides are TGCGCCAGCAGTCTCTCGGTGGGAGGGCGAGAGACCCAGTACTTC.

The chain is built from TRBV5-8 and TRBJ1-1; 9 nucleotides line up with TRBD1. V gave up 4 bases and J gave up 1 base; unmatched junction bases: 14. Germline loops: CDR1 SGHTS, CDR2 YDEGEE. CDR3 length equals 18 residues. CDR3 bases: TGTGCCAGCAGCGTCCTGACAGGGGGGCTACTTCAGAACACTGAAGCTTTCTTT. Its translation is CASSVLTGGLLQNTEAFF. The variable domain in full, with the rest retrieved from reference TRBV5-8 and TRBJ1-1, is EAGVTQSPTHLIKTRGQQATLRCSPISGHTSVYWYQQALGLGLQFLLWYDEGEERNRGNFPPRFSGRQFPNYSSELNVNALELEDSALYLCASSVLTGGLLQNTEAFFGQGTRLTVV.

The chain recombines TRBV5-1 with TRBJ1-6; D gene ambiguous. CDR3 length equals 15 residues. Germline V gives CDR1 SGHRS, CDR2 YFSETQ. V lost 7 bases, J lost 3 bases, and 14 bases lay in between. CDR3 loop: CASSLTRNYNSPLHF. Here the CDR3 DNA reads TGCGCCAGCTCATTAACCAGAAACTATAATTCACCCCTCCACTTT.

The genes are TRBV7-3 and TRBJ1-3; a weak D match, TRBD1 (6 bases). The CDR3 has 14 residues. Trimming cost V 3 bases and J 1 base, with 7 bases left between them. CDR1 and CDR2 (germline): SGHTA, FQGTGA. The CDR3 DNA reads TGTGCCAGCAGCTTTCAGGGGTCTGGAAACACCATATATTTT. Translated, it gives CASSFQGSGNTIYF.

The chain joins TRBV18 to TRBJ1-1; maybe TRBD1 (5 bases). Germline V gene sequence: CDR1 KGHSH, CDR2 LQKENI. CDR3 length: 14 residues. V lost 2 bases and J 4 bases, leaving 11 bases between the germline ends. The CDR3 nucleotides read TGTGCCAGCTCACCAGGGGGGAGAAGCACTGAAGCTTTCTTT. It is translated as CASSPGGRSTEAFF.

The genes are TRBV4-1 and TRBJ2-1, with 10 bases fitting TRBD2. Germline V CDR1 and CDR2: MGHRA, YSYEKL. V lost 4 bases, J lost 8 bases, and 8 bases stayed unmatched. The CDR3 length is 15 residues. CDR3 amino acids: CASSPAGGIVDEQFF. The CDR3 DNA reads TGCGCCAGCAGCCCAGCGGGGGGGATTGTCGATGAGCAGTTCTTC.

The V call is TRBV30, the J call TRBJ2-2; 10 nucleotides line up with TRBD2. CDR1 GTSNPN and CDR2 SVGIG come from the germline V gene (reference sequence). V trimming: 5 bases; J trimming: 6 bases; junction bases outside the gene matches: 9. This CDR3 has 15 amino acids. The CDR3 loop reads CAWGLAGDVSGELFF. The CDR3 DNA sequence: TGTGCCTGGGGGCTAGCGGGAGATGTTTCCGGGGAGCTGTTTTTT.

J is TRBJ2-5 and V is TRBV4-3; TRBD2 matches at 9 bases. The DNA end favors TRBJ2-7, so the J call may be wrong. The CDR3 spans 16 residues. Per germline, CDR1 LGHNA and CDR2 YSLEER. In DNA form, the CDR3 reads TGCGCCAGCAGCCAAGAAGGTAGCGGGGGCGCCTACGAGCAGTACTTC. It yields the protein CASSQEGSGGAYEQYF.

The genes are TRBV2 and TRBJ2-3, with 7 bases lining up with TRBD2. The CDR3 has 16 amino acids. Trimming took 6 bases from V and 0 from J; bases not matched to a gene: 9. CDR1 is SNHLY and CDR2 is FYNNEI in the germline V gene. CDR3 DNA sequence: TGTGCCAGCAGGCCCCGGGCTAGCGGAAGCACAGATACGCAGTATTTT. Translating gives CASRPRASGSTDTQYF. Full variable domain (remainder filled in from reference TRBV2 and TRBJ2-3): EPEVTQTPSHQVTQMGQEVILRCVPISNHLYFYWYRQILGQKVEFLVSFYNNEISEKSEIFDDQFSVERPDGSNFTLKIRSTKLEDSAMYFCASRPRASGSTDTQYFGPGTRLTVL.

CDR3 coding DNA: TGTGCCAGCAGCTTACGACCGGGGGGTCCCACAGATACGCAGTATTTT. This encodes CASSLRPGGPTDTQYF. This chain joins TRBV7-3 and TRBJ2-3, with TRBD2 matching 7 bases. V was clipped by 2 bases and J by 2 bases; unmatched bases: 7. The germline V gene has CDR1 SGHTA and CDR2 FQGTGA. The CDR3 consists of 16 residues. Complete variable domain (other parts from reference TRBV7-3 and TRBJ2-3): GAGVSQTPSNKVTEKGKYVELRCDPISGHTALYWYRQSLGQGPEFLIYFQGTGAADDSGLPNDRFFAVRPEGSVSTLKIQRTERGDSAVYLCASSLRPGGPTDTQYFGPGTRLTVL.

This clone was observed a handful of times. The chain recombines TRBV6-5 with TRBJ1-1, with a tentative D call TRBD1 (6 bases). The CDR3 contains 13 residues. Germline assignment: CDR1 MNHEY and CDR2 SVGAGI. V dropped 4 bases and J dropped 4 bases, with 10 bases sitting between them. The CDR3 nucleotides are TGTGCCAGCAGTTCCTCGGACAGCACTGAAGCTTTCTTT. It translates to CASSSSDSTEAFF.

The V call is TRBV18, the J call TRBJ2-3, with D tentatively TRBD1 (7 bases). The germline CDR1 and CDR2 sequences are KGHSH and LQKENI. V was pared by 3 bases and J by 3 bases, with 16 bases between. The CDR3 is made up of 16 amino acids. CDR3 in amino acids: CASSPPTGTGTDTQYF. For the CDR3, the DNA is TGTGCCAGCTCACCCCCGACAGGGACTGGGACAGATACGCAGTATTTT.

This chain links TRBV6-1 with TRBJ1-1; D not resolved. V lost 4 bases to trimming and J lost 10 bases, with 10 bases between them. Germline V CDR1 and CDR2: MNHNS, SASEGT. This CDR3 is 11 amino acids long. CDR3 region: CASSARVGAFF. The CDR3 bases are TGTGCCAGCAGTGCCCGGGTGGGAGCTTTCTTT.

This chain joins TRBV2 and TRBJ1-5, with D uncertain. Germline V CDR1 and CDR2: SNHLY, FYNNEI. The CDR3 is made up of 12 amino acids. The V end was cut by 8 bases, the J end by 4 bases, with 9 bases between. CDR3 sequence reads: CASRGTNQPQHF. The CDR3 DNA sequence: TGTGCCAGCCGGGGAACTAATCAGCCCCAGCATTTT.